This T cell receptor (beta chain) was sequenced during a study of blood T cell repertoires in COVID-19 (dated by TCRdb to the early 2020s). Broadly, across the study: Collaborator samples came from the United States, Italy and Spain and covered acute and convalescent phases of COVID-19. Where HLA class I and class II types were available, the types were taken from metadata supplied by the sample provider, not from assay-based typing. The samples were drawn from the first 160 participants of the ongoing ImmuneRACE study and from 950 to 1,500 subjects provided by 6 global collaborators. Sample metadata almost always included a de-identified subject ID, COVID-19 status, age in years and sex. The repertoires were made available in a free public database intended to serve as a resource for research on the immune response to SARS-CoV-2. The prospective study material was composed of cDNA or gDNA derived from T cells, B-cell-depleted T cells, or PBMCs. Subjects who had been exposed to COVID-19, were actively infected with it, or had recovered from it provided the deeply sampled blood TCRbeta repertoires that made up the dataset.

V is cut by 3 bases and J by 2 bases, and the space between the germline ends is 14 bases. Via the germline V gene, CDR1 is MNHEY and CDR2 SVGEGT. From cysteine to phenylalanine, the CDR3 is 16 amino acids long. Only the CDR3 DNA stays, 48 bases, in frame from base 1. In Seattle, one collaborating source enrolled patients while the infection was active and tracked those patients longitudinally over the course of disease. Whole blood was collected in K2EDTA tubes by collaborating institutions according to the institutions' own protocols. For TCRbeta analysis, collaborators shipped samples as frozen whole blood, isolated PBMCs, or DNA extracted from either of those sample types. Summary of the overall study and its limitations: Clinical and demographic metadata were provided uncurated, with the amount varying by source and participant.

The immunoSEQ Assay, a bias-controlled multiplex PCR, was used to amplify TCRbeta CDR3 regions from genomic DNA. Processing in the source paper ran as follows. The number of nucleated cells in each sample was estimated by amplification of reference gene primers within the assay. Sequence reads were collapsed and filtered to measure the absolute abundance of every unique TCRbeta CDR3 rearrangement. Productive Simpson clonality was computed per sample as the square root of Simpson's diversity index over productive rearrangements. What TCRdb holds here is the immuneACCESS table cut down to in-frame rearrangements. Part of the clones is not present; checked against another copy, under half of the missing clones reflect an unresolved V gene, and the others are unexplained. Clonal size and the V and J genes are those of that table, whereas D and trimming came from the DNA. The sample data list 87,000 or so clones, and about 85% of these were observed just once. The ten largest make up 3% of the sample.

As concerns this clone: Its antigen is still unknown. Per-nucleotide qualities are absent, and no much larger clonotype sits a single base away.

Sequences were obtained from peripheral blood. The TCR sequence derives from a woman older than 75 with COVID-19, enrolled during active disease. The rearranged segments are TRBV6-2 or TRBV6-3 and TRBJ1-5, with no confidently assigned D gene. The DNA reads TGTGCCAGCAGTTATTACGGCCAGGTGGGCAATCAGCCCCAGCATTTT. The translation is CASSYYGQVGNQPQHF.